Below, 7 T cell receptor beta chains from the same sample are listed, as sequenced in a study of post-analysis software for immune sequencing data. Overall study results and limits: Among several TRBV segments more frequent in patients than controls were TRBV5-6, TRBV5-1 and TRBV20-1.

No cognate antigen is known for these TCRs. Unique molecular identifiers had been added to the TCR beta cDNA libraries. TCRdb called the PCR reads again in MiXCR, with one record for every CDR3 protein. The data contain more than 450,000 distinct CDR3 sequences, about 40% of them singletons. The sequencing sample was made of blood. The receptors stem from a girl under 18 with multiple sclerosis.

The chain carries TRBV20-1 and TRBJ2-7; 9 nucleotides line up with TRBD1. Unmatched junction bases numbered 11, after V lost 6 bases and J lost 5 bases. This CDR3 is built from 14 residues. Germline V gene lookup returns CDR1 DFQATT and CDR2 SNEGSKA (reference sequence). The CDR3 is CSAQAGTGSNEQYF. DNA for the CDR3: TGCAGTGCACAAGCCGGGACAGGGTCCAACGAGCAGTACTTC.

This clonotype was seen a handful of times. The chain is built from TRBV3-1 and TRBJ2-7, with D perhaps given as TRBD1 or TRBD2 (5 bases each). CDR1 is LGHDT and CDR2 is YNNKEL in the germline V gene (reference sequence). Trimming took off 5 bases at V and 3 bases at J, with 8 bases between the two ends. The CDR3 runs to 12 residues. CDR3 amino acids: CASSGTFYEQYF. CDR3 in DNA: TGTGCCAGCAGCGGGACCTTCTACGAGCAGTACTTC.

This clonotype was detected only a few times. V gene TRBV20-1 combines with J gene TRBJ2-7; TRBD2 matches at 8 bases. Germline CDR1 is DFQATT and CDR2 is SNEGSKA (reference sequence). V lost 3 bases to trimming and J lost 7 bases; unmatched junction nucleotides: 14. The CDR3 has 15 amino acids. The chain's CDR3 is CSASLTGGTMGEQYF. The CDR3 nucleotides are TGCAGTGCTAGTTTGACGGGAGGGACTATGGGGGAGCAGTACTTC.

V is TRBV20-1 and J is TRBJ2-1, with 9 positions matching TRBD1. The CDR3 sequence is 14 residues long. Germline V CDR1 and CDR2: DFQATT, SNEGSKA (reference sequence). J was trimmed by 5 bases and V by 3 bases; bases with no gene match: 5. The chain's CDR3 is CSARGTGKHNEQFF. CDR3 bases: TGCAGTGCTAGGGGGACAGGGAAACACAATGAGCAGTTCTTC.

The chain uses TRBV30 and TRBJ2-4, with 8 nucleotides matching TRBD2. With 3 bases clipped from V and 9 bases from J, the junction kept 7 bases outside the gene matches. The CDR3 contains 13 residues. Germline V gives CDR1 GTSNPN, CDR2 SVGIG (reference sequence). CDR3 region: CAWRLPGGGIQYF. As DNA, the CDR3 is TGTGCCTGGAGACTTCCCGGGGGGGGCATTCAGTACTTC.

The rearrangement links TRBV29-1 to TRBJ1-2, with TRBD1 identical over 8 bases. CDR3 length equals 15 residues. CDR1 is SQVTM, CDR2 ANQGSEA, per germline. Trimming cost V 3 bases and J 0 bases; bases outside gene matches: 6. The CDR3 loop reads CSVEIQGAANYGYTF. CDR3 coding DNA: TGCAGCGTTGAGATCCAGGGGGCGGCTAACTATGGCTACACCTTC.

Only a few counts were recorded for this clonotype. The chain recombines TRBV10-3 with TRBJ2-7, with D perhaps matching TRBD1 or TRBD2 (5 bases each). The CDR3 loop spans 16 amino acids. Germline V CDR1 and CDR2: ENHRY, SYGVKD. Between the trimmed V and J ends, which lost 8 bases and 3 bases, there was a span of 23 bases. CDR3 residues: CAISGAFMGRDYEQYF. CDR3 sequence (DNA): TGTGCCATCTCCGGGGCATTCATGGGAAGAGACTACGAGCAGTACTTC.